The T cell receptor beta chain under discussion was sequenced for a study of T-cell reconstitution after alpha-beta-depleted transplantation in children. Study outcomes and limitations: Surviving recipient T cells and thymic progenitors underlay high day-60 TCRbeta diversity in some patients. It was reported that alpha-beta T cells came from several hundred expanded graft clones (about two months after transplant). A year post-transplant, T-cell counts and diversity derived mostly from newly produced T cells.

This clonotype turned up a few times. Its specificity is unknown. Unique molecular identifiers were built into the TCRbeta library. TCRdb processed the PCR reads anew with MiXCR; each CDR3 protein has one entry. The sample has fewer than 700,000 distinct CDR3 sequences; approximately 22% are singletons. The sequencing used PBMCs, mostly from graft donor cells, collected 360 days after TCRalphabeta/CD19-depleted stem cell transplant. The sequence derives from a boy less than two years old who had a stem cell transplant for acute myeloid leukemia, so the T cells may come from the graft donor.

CDR3: CSVEGFRQAYNEQFF. DNA of the CDR3: TGCAGCGTTGAAGGTTTTCGGCAGGCCTACAATGAGCAGTTCTTC. The J gene is TRBJ2-1, the V gene TRBV29-1, with D uncertain. Trimming shortened V by 1 base and J by 2 bases, and 12 bases separated the two germline ends. The V gene's germline CDR1 is SQVTM and CDR2 ANQGSEA. The CDR3 has 15 residues.